This T cell receptor (beta chain) was captured by sequencing in a study of PD-1 blockade in mismatch repair-deficient tumors. General study points: Rapid post-treatment expansion, then contraction, generally preceding radiologic response, marked tumor-resident clones.

The ends were cut back, 3 bases at V and 4 bases at J, with 16 bases in the middle. CDR3 length equals 16 residues. Germline V gives CDR1 LNHDA, CDR2 SQIVND (reference sequence). A word on this clone: Its matching antigen is unknown.

Produced via immunoSEQ multiplex PCR; TCRdb's table is partial and in-frame only. This table has some 50,000 clones, 77% appearing once. PCR or immunohistochemistry showed mismatch repair deficiency in every enrolled patient. This clonotype originated in an adult with mismatch repair-deficient cancer. The input for sequencing was PBMCs, taken before pembrolizumab treatment. The chain has TRBV19 and TRBJ2-1; D perhaps matches TRBD2 (5 bases). In DNA, the CDR3 is TGTGCCAGTAGTATTTGGAGGTTAGGCACATACAATGAGCAGTTCTTC. The encoded protein is CASSIWRLGTYNEQFF.